This passage covers 8 T cell receptor beta chains from one sample sequenced in a study of cytomegalovirus exposure and HLA in healthy donors. With 60 Vbeta and 13 Jbeta primers, the PCR was carried out. The repertoire was sequenced with immunoSEQ multiplex PCR; TCRdb's copy has only in-frame clones and lacks some. The top ten clones hold roughly 3.6% of a sample with around 150,000 clones, 75% to 85% of them seen once. The sample taken for sequencing was PBMCs. The receptors stem from a human donor in good health.

The table lists this clone with a few counts. The chain employs TRBV19 and TRBJ2-7; D is possibly TRBD1 (6 bases). Germline-derived CDR1 and CDR2 are LNHDA and SQIVND (reference sequence). The V end lost 4 bases, the J end lost 0 bases, and 7 bases lay between the germline ends. The length of the CDR3 is 13 residues. The DNA for the CDR3 is TGTGCCAGTAGTAAGGGGGTCTCCTACGAGCAGTACTTC. It translates to CASSKGVSYEQYF.

The genes are TRBV7-9 and TRBJ2-3, with 7 bases matching TRBD2. The germline gives CDR1 SEHNR, CDR2 FQNEAQ (reference sequence). V shed 2 bases, J shed 0 bases, and the junction held 8 bases outside the gene matches. The CDR3 totals 17 residues. CDR3 coding DNA: TGTGCCAGCAGCTTATTCCCGGGGGGTGTTAGCACAGATACGCAGTATTTT. Protein sequence: CASSLFPGGVSTDTQYF.

V usage is TRBV10-3 and J usage is TRBJ1-1, with D maybe TRBD1 (6 bases). The length of the CDR3 is 15 residues. V was shortened by 10 bases and J by 0 bases, with 18 bases between the two germline ends. Per germline, CDR1 ENHRY and CDR2 SYGVKD. CDR3 bases: TGTGCCACAGAGCGGGGGGCATCGATGAACACTGAAGCTTTCTTT. It translates to CATERGASMNTEAFF.

The table lists this clone with a few counts. The chain employs TRBV13 and TRBJ2-7, with 8 bases fitting TRBD1. V was pared by 5 bases and J by 0 bases, with 6 bases of the junction left unmatched. The germline V gene encodes CDR1 PRHDT and CDR2 FYEKMQ (reference sequence). The CDR3 covers 15 residues. The CDR3 is CASSDRDRSSYEQYF. CDR3 nucleotide sequence: TGTGCCAGCAGCGACCGGGACAGGAGCTCCTACGAGCAGTACTTC.

The rearrangement joins TRBV7-6 to TRBJ2-3; D uncertain. There are 18 residues in the CDR3. Trimming shortened V by 3 bases and J by 3 bases, and 22 bases separated the two germline ends. In germline, CDR1 is SGHVS, CDR2 FNYEAQ. This CDR3 is CASSFPPAPAIRTDTQYF. The CDR3 DNA reads as TGTGCCAGCAGCTTCCCCCCCGCCCCAGCGATTCGGACAGATACGCAGTATTTT.

This clone was found once. V gene TRBV18 combines with J gene TRBJ2-3; TRBD2 agrees at 7 bases. CDR1 is KGHSH and CDR2 is LQKENI in the germline V gene. This CDR3 spans 17 amino acids. The junction had 9 bases not matched to a gene; V was cut back by 0 bases and J by 3 bases. The CDR3 protein is CASSPPGSGGRTDTQYF. DNA for the CDR3: TGTGCCAGCTCACCACCGGGGTCGGGCGGGAGAACAGATACGCAGTATTTT.

The gene calls are TRBV5-1 and TRBJ1-6; D is unclear. Trimming took off 0 bases at V and 7 bases at J, with 8 bases between the two ends. CDR1 is SGHRS, CDR2 YFSETQ, per germline. This CDR3 is built from 14 residues. CDR3 sequence reads: CASSLVDSNSPLHF. The CDR3 DNA sequence: TGCGCCAGCAGCTTGGTCGACTCGAATTCACCCCTCCACTTT.

This clone is a singleton in its sample. The J gene is TRBJ2-7, the V gene TRBV13; no reliable D call. This CDR3 contains 18 residues. Trimming left V 5 bases short and J 2 bases short, with 25 bases between. CDR1 is PRHDT and CDR2 is FYEKMQ in the germline V gene (reference sequence). The CDR3, as DNA: TGTGCCAGCAGCATCCGCACCACGTTGAGGCCGTTGCCCTACGAGCAGTACTTC. Its translation: CASSIRTTLRPLPYEQYF. Together with reference TRBV13 and TRBJ2-7, the CDR3 gives the full variable domain: AAGVIQSPRHLIKEKRETATLKCYPIPRHDTVYWYQQGPGQDPQFLISFYEKMQSDKGSIPDRFSAQQFSDYHSELNMSSLELGDSALYFCASSIRTTLRPLPYEQYFGPGTRLTVT.